Below are 29 T cell receptor beta chains sequenced from a single sample in a study of T cells in Graves' hyperthyroidism and ophthalmopathy. Amplified regions were TCR beta CDR3 sequences from RNA transcripts. During a first-round RT-PCR of the TCR CDR3, the HTBI primer set was used. TCRdb re-derived calls from the multiplex PCR reads in MiXCR, one entry per CDR3 protein. The repertoire has a few hundred thousand distinct CDR3 sequences, approximately 15% of them found once; the top ten carry about 3.5%. The sequenced sample consisted of blood. Every receptor here comes from a woman aged 40-49 years with Graves' ophthalmopathy.

The rearrangement joins TRBV28 to TRBJ1-6, with D possibly being TRBD1 (6 bases). The germline V gene has CDR1 MDHEN and CDR2 SYDVKM. Trimming stripped 3 bases from V and 4 bases from J, with 13 bases between. The CDR3 sequence is 16 residues long. The chain's CDR3 is CASSFLGQLYNSPLHF. DNA for the CDR3: TGTGCCAGCAGTTTCCTCGGACAGCTGTATAATTCACCCCTCCACTTT.

V usage is TRBV14 and J usage is TRBJ2-1; D gene unclear. The CDR3 is 16 residues long. Trimming left V 1 base short and J 2 bases short, with 12 bases between. Germline V gives CDR1 SGHDN, CDR2 FVKESK. Written as DNA, the CDR3 is TGTGCCAGCAGCCAAGTCGGACGGTGGACCTACAATGAGCAGTTCTTC. This gives the protein CASSQVGRWTYNEQFF.

This clonotype was recorded at least ten times. The CDR3 sequence: CASSLAQDNEQFF. The CDR3 DNA follows: TGCGCCAGCAGCTTGGCACAGGACAATGAGCAGTTCTTC. The chain links TRBV5-1 to TRBJ2-1, with D maybe TRBD1 (5 bases). V lost 0 bases, J lost 5 bases, and 6 bases lay in between. The CDR3 consists of 13 residues. CDR1 SGHRS and CDR2 YFSETQ come from the germline V gene.

With respect to this clonotype: Sequence at one end of the junction differs from germline and may be a read error. The chain recombines TRBV5-1 with TRBJ1-2; 8 positions match TRBD1. Germline lookup yields CDR1 SGHRS and CDR2 YFSETQ. The CDR3 is 14 amino acids. This CDR3 is CASSLGTGNYGCTF. The CDR3 nucleotides read TGCGCCAGCAGCTTGGGGACAGGGAACTATGGCTGCACCTTC. The full variable domain, rest sourced from reference TRBV5-1 and TRBJ1-2, is KAGVTQTPRYLIKTRGQQVTLSCSPISGHRSVSWYQQTPGQGLQFLFEYFSETQRNKGNFPGRFSGRQFSNSRSEMNVSTLELGDSALYLCASSLGTGNYGCTFGSGTRLTVV.

V usage is TRBV18 and J usage is TRBJ2-1; TRBD1 matches 9 bases. The CDR3 contains 14 residues. From germline, CDR1 is KGHSH and CDR2 LQKENI. V was clipped by 3 bases and J by 4 bases; unmatched bases: 1. CDR3 nucleotide sequence: TGTGCCAGCTCACCGGACAGGGGATACAATGAGCAGTTCTTC. Encoded protein: CASSPDRGYNEQFF.

This rearrangement joins TRBV4-2 to TRBJ2-3, with TRBD2 matching 9 bases. CDR3 size: 17 residues. The V gene's germline CDR1 is LGHNA and CDR2 YNFKEQ. Losses at the gene ends were 1 base for V and 0 bases for J; bases not matched to a gene: 5. The CDR3 reads CASSQGETSGSTDTQYF. As DNA, the CDR3 is TGTGCCAGCAGCCAAGGGGAGACTAGCGGAAGCACAGATACGCAGTATTTT.

This clonotype was seen at least ten times. The J gene is TRBJ1-1, the V gene TRBV6-1, with D possibly TRBD1 on 5 matching bases. Germline assignment: CDR1 MNHNS and CDR2 SASEGT. V lost 5 bases, J lost 5 bases, and 21 bases lay in between. CDR3 length: 16 residues. The CDR3 here is CASSPRQTERYTEAFF. CDR3 nucleotide sequence: TGTGCCAGCAGTCCTCGACAGACGGAGCGGTATACTGAAGCTTTCTTT.

This clonotype was observed a handful of times. The rearrangement links TRBV29-1 to TRBJ1-1; D not certain. V gave up 3 bases and J gave up 3 bases, with 11 bases separating them. This CDR3 is 13 amino acids long. Per the germline V gene, CDR1 is SQVTM and CDR2 is ANQGSEA. The CDR3 reads CSVERQVDTEAFF. The CDR3 nucleotides are TGCAGCGTTGAGAGGCAGGTAGACACTGAAGCTTTCTTT.

This clonotype occurred many times. This sequence joins TRBV2 and TRBJ1-2, with 8 positions matching TRBD1. The CDR3 is 15 residues long. The germline gives CDR1 SNHLY, CDR2 FYNNEI. The trim removed 2 bases at V and 2 bases at J, leaving 4 bases unmatched. CDR3 amino acids: CASSEPRDRNYGYTF. CDR3 DNA sequence: TGTGCCAGCAGTGAACCCCGGGACAGGAACTATGGCTACACCTTC.

This clonotype was observed at least ten times. The chain recombines TRBV6-5 with TRBJ1-4; D is undetermined. Looked up from germline, CDR1 is MNHEY and CDR2 is SVGAGI. V lost 0 bases to trimming and J lost 8 bases, with 13 bases between them. CDR3 length equals 15 residues. The CDR3 protein is CASSYSVSPGEKLFF. The CDR3 nucleotides read TGTGCCAGCAGTTACTCCGTCTCACCGGGGGAAAAACTGTTTTTT.

The table lists this clonotype with many counts. This chain joins TRBV11-2 and TRBJ2-7; D gene ambiguous. This CDR3 is built from 14 residues. V was shortened by 0 bases and J by 2 bases, with 8 bases between the two germline ends. Germline V CDR1 and CDR2: SGHAT, FQNNGV. CDR3 nucleotides: TGTGCCAGCAGCTTAGACTACGGAACCTACGAGCAGTACTTC. Its protein product is CASSLDYGTYEQYF. Using reference TRBV11-2 and TRBJ2-7 for the parts outside the CDR3, the full variable domain is EAGVAQSPRYKIIEKRQSVAFWCNPISGHATLYWYQQILGQGPKLLIQFQNNGVVDDSQLPKDRFSAERLKGVDSTLKIQPAKLEDSAVYLCASSLDYGTYEQYFGPGTRLTVT.

This clonotype was observed at least ten times. This chain joins TRBV29-1 and TRBJ2-5, with 13 positions matching TRBD2. J was trimmed by 6 bases and V by 3 bases; bases with no gene match: 4. Germline assignment: CDR1 SQVTM and CDR2 ANQGSEA. The CDR3 spans 14 residues. The CDR3 region has the DNA TGCAGCGTTGAGGGGACTAGCGGGATTCAGACCCAGTACTTC. Translation gives CSVEGTSGIQTQYF.

The chain recombines TRBV3-1 with TRBJ2-1, with a possible D match to TRBD1 (5 bases). V dropped 0 bases and J dropped 6 bases, with 15 bases sitting between them. There are 16 residues in the CDR3. CDR1 is LGHDT, CDR2 YNNKEL, per germline (reference sequence). CDR3 amino acids: CASSQDPQGLGNEQFF. As DNA, the CDR3 is TGTGCCAGCAGCCAAGATCCCCAGGGTCTAGGCAATGAGCAGTTCTTC.

At least ten counts were recorded for this clonotype. The chain joins TRBV7-6 to TRBJ2-2, with D tentatively TRBD1 (7 bases). Trimming removed 5 bases from V and 0 bases from J, with 13 bases in between. CDR1 is SGHVS, CDR2 FNYEAQ, per germline. The CDR3 length is 16 residues. For the CDR3, the DNA is TGTGCCAGCAGCCTGACAGGGAGGCCGAACACCGGGGAGCTGTTTTTT. This translates into CASSLTGRPNTGELFF.

The chain joins TRBV10-3 to TRBJ2-5; D is possibly TRBD1 (6 bases). Between the trimmed V and J ends, which lost 4 bases and 3 bases, there was a span of 9 bases. Germline V gene data show CDR1 as ENHRY and CDR2 as SYGVKD. The CDR3 is 13 residues long. The CDR3 nucleotides read TGTGCCATCAGTGGAGGGGGAAAAGAGACCCAGTACTTC. Its translation is CAISGGGKETQYF.

This clonotype appeared many times. V is TRBV20-1 and J is TRBJ1-3; D gene unclear. Germline-derived CDR1 and CDR2 are DFQATT and SNEGSKA (reference sequence). Trimming took off 5 bases at V and 0 bases at J, with 5 bases between the two ends. This CDR3 is 12 amino acids long. CDR3 sequence: CSAATSGNTIYF. The CDR3 coding sequence is TGCAGTGCTGCAACCTCTGGAAACACCATATATTTT.

This clonotype was observed at least ten times. Here the CDR3 DNA reads TGTGCCAGCAGGTGGAGGGGCCAGGGAAATGAAAAACTGTTTTTT. Its translation is CASRWRGQGNEKLFF. V is TRBV2 and J is TRBJ1-4; D perhaps matches TRBD1 (5 bases). In germline, CDR1 is SNHLY, CDR2 FYNNEI. V lost 6 bases to trimming and J lost 5 bases, with 16 bases between them. CDR3 length equals 15 residues.

This clonotype was seen only a few times. This rearrangement joins TRBV20-1 to TRBJ1-2; no firm D call. Germline lookup yields CDR1 DFQATT and CDR2 SNEGSKA (reference sequence). The germline V and J ends were trimmed by 2 bases and 8 bases, with 24 bases remaining between them. The CDR3 has 16 residues. This chain's CDR3 is CSARPPGGGSHRGYTF. The CDR3 DNA follows: TGCAGTGCTAGACCCCCCGGTGGAGGGAGTCATCGAGGCTACACCTTC.

This clonotype has ten or more counts. The chain uses TRBV28 and TRBJ1-6; 7 bases are shared with TRBD1. V shed 5 bases and J 6 bases; nucleotides not matched to a gene: 10. The germline V gene encodes CDR1 MDHEN and CDR2 SYDVKM. The CDR3 runs to 16 residues. The CDR3 is CASSRLTGVGNSPLHF. CDR3 sequence (DNA): TGTGCCAGCAGTCGCCTTACAGGGGTGGGTAATTCACCCCTCCACTTT. Variable domain in full (rest from reference TRBV28 and TRBJ1-6): DVKVTQSSRYLVKRTGEKVFLECVQDMDHENMFWYRQDPGLGLRLIYFSYDVKMKEKGDIPEGYSVSREKKERFSLILESASTNQTSMYLCASSRLTGVGNSPLHFGNGTRLTVT.

This clonotype occurred a few times. This chain connects TRBV5-1 to TRBJ2-5; no clear D. Trimming took 4 bases from V and 7 from J, leaving 17 bases between them. Germline values: CDR1 SGHRS, CDR2 YFSETQ. This CDR3 region has 14 residues. The CDR3 DNA is TGCGCCAGCAGCCCATGGACGGCCCACGGGACCCAGTACTTC. Translation gives CASSPWTAHGTQYF.

This CDR3 reads CSARVRVMGQGEELNYNEQFF. The CDR3 nucleotides are TGCAGTGCTAGAGTTCGAGTTATGGGACAGGGGGAAGAATTAAACTACAATGAGCAGTTCTTC. The chain couples TRBV20-1 to TRBJ2-1, with 11 bases matching TRBD1. This CDR3 has 21 amino acids. Per the germline V gene, CDR1 is DFQATT and CDR2 is SNEGSKA (reference sequence). V dropped 1 base and J dropped 3; count of bases not matched to a gene: 20.

This clonotype was counted between two and nine times. The J gene is TRBJ2-7, the V gene TRBV5-1; 11 bases fit TRBD1. There are 14 residues in the CDR3. Germline lookup yields CDR1 SGHRS and CDR2 YFSETQ. Trimming took 3 bases from V and 7 from J; bases not matched to a gene: 6. As DNA, the CDR3 is TGCGCCAGCAGCTCTGGACAGGGGGCGGATGAGCAGTACTTC. Translation: CASSSGQGADEQYF.

This clonotype was detected only a few times. The chain is built from TRBV24-1 and TRBJ2-1, with D perhaps matching TRBD1 (6 bases). The CDR3 spans 15 residues. CDR1 and CDR2 from the germline V gene are KGHDR and SFDVKD. The V and J ends lost 3 bases and 4 bases respectively, with 12 bases between them. CDR3 region: CATSDPQGGYNEQFF. CDR3 DNA: TGTGCCACCAGTGATCCGCAAGGGGGTTACAATGAGCAGTTCTTC.

The V call is TRBV7-3, the J call TRBJ2-3; the D gene is possibly TRBD2 (5 bases). The germline V and J ends were trimmed by 2 bases and 3 bases, with 12 bases remaining between them. Germline CDR1 SGHTA, CDR2 FQGTGA. The CDR3 extends over 15 amino acids. CDR3 nucleotide sequence: TGTGCCAGCAGCTTATTGGGGTGGGAGACAGATACGCAGTATTTT. Amino acid sequence: CASSLLGWETDTQYF. The variable domain in full, with the rest retrieved from reference TRBV7-3 and TRBJ2-3, is GAGVSQTPSNKVTEKGKYVELRCDPISGHTALYWYRQSLGQGPEFLIYFQGTGAADDSGLPNDRFFAVRPEGSVSTLKIQRTERGDSAVYLCASSLLGWETDTQYFGPGTRLTVL.

This clonotype has just a few counts. V usage is TRBV7-9 and J usage is TRBJ2-1; D is uncertain. Germline lookup yields CDR1 SEHNR and CDR2 FQNEAQ (reference sequence). The V gene lost 10 bases and the J gene lost 0 bases, with 22 bases spanning the gap. This CDR3 has 17 amino acids. The CDR3 DNA reads TGTGCCAACGGTCCGCCCCCCACTCGTAGCTCCTACAATGAGCAGTTCTTC. It codes for CANGPPPTRSSYNEQFF.

This clonotype was counted at least ten times. J is TRBJ1-4 and V is TRBV5-1, with 9 nucleotides matching TRBD1. CDR3 size: 15 residues. V lost 4 bases to trimming and J lost 4 bases; unmatched junction nucleotides: 5. Germline V gives CDR1 SGHRS, CDR2 YFSETQ. The CDR3 spells CASSIQGANNEKLFF. The DNA of the CDR3 is TGCGCCAGCAGCATACAGGGGGCTAATAATGAAAAACTGTTTTTT. Drawing the rest from reference TRBV5-1 and TRBJ1-4, the complete variable domain is KAGVTQTPRYLIKTRGQQVTLSCSPISGHRSVSWYQQTPGQGLQFLFEYFSETQRNKGNFPGRFSGRQFSNSRSEMNVSTLELGDSALYLCASSIQGANNEKLFFGSGTQLSVL.

Many counts were recorded for this clonotype. The chain carries TRBV5-6 and TRBJ2-7; 9 bases line up with TRBD2. The CDR3 runs to 13 residues. Germline loops: CDR1 SGHDT, CDR2 YYEEEE. V lost 7 bases and J lost 1; bases outside the gene matches: 3. For the CDR3, the DNA is TGTGCCAGCGGGCTAGCGGGATCCTACGAGCAGTACTTC. This gives the protein CASGLAGSYEQYF.

This clonotype was detected many times. The chain joins TRBV30 to TRBJ1-3; D remains unclear. Germline lookup yields CDR1 GTSNPN and CDR2 SVGIG (reference sequence). CDR3 length equals 14 residues. V dropped 4 bases and J dropped 0 bases, with 10 bases sitting between them. The CDR3 here is CAWTVSYSGNTIYF. In DNA form, the CDR3 reads TGTGCCTGGACCGTCAGTTACTCTGGAAACACCATATATTTT.

This clonotype has a handful of counts. The chain links TRBV19 to TRBJ1-1; no clear D gene. V gave up 5 bases and J gave up 3 bases, with 16 bases separating them. The CDR3 is made up of 15 amino acids. Germline CDR1 is LNHDA and CDR2 is SQIVND (reference sequence). The CDR3 is CASSFTPVGDTEAFF. As DNA, the CDR3 is TGTGCCAGTAGTTTCACACCCGTTGGGGACACTGAAGCTTTCTTT.